This TCR beta chain was identified during a study of shared clonotypes between healthy human individuals. The repertoire was sequenced with immunoSEQ multiplex PCR; TCRdb's copy has only in-frame clones and lacks some. Of roughly 1,600,000 clones in the sample, approximately 98.5% are singletons; the top ten hold 0.36%. Germline CDR1 reads LNHDA; CDR2 reads SQIVND (reference sequence). Trimming stripped 6 bases from V and 2 bases from J, with 8 bases between. CDR3 size: 12 residues. Regarding this clone: The same CDR3 can be traced to other DNA sequences in this sample.

Sequences were obtained from naive CD4+ T cells sorted from blood. Sample subset: CD45RA+ positively selected. The chain couples TRBV19 to TRBJ2-7, with D perhaps matching TRBD1 (6 bases). The source is a man younger than 45 in good health. The DNA for the CDR3 is TGTGCCAGTAGCCGGACAGCCTACGAGCAGTACTTC. It encodes CASSRTAYEQYF.